This TCR beta chain is from a study of control samples from healthy donors and cancer patients. The repertoire was sequenced with immunoSEQ multiplex PCR; TCRdb's copy has only in-frame clones and lacks some. The sample holds around 99,000 clones, around 89% seen once. This CDR3 has 12 amino acids. CDR1 and CDR2 (germline): LNHDA, SQIVND (reference sequence). V lost 3 bases, J lost 7 bases, and 7 bases lay in between. This sequence originates from a woman between 50 and 59 years old in good health. Sequenced: blood. This chain uses TRBV19 with TRBJ2-1; D ambiguous. This CDR3 is CASSIFGNEQFF. CDR3 DNA sequence: TGTGCCAGTAGTATTTTTGGGAATGAGCAGTTCTTC.